Below, 9 T cell receptor beta chains from the same sample are listed, as sequenced in a study of CD8+CD57+ T cells in acquired aplastic anemia. Those patients picked for sequencing had displayed CD8+CD57+ cell expansion on flow cytometry. Profiling that covered TCR beta VDJ and CDR3 relied on genomic DNA as its template. TCRdb used MiXCR to reprocess the reads, holding one entry per CDR3 protein. The table lists 310,000 or so distinct CDR3 sequences, 50% to 65% of them singletons. The sequenced sample was sorted CD4+, CD8+, or CD8+CD57+ T cells (not recorded which) from PBMCs. These receptors were collected from a human donor with aplastic anemia.

The rearrangement uses TRBV9 and TRBJ2-3, with D possibly being TRBD1 or TRBD2 (5 bases each). This CDR3 is 16 amino acids long. V gave up 0 bases and J gave up 2 bases, with 13 bases separating them. Germline CDR1 reads SGDLS; CDR2 reads YYNGEE. The CDR3 spells CASSVAGAPFTDTQYF. The DNA of the CDR3 is TGTGCCAGCAGCGTAGCCGGGGCTCCTTTCACAGATACGCAGTATTTT.

This clonotype was seen repeatedly, ten times or more. The rearrangement joins TRBV18 to TRBJ2-1, with 9 nucleotides matching TRBD2. V gave up 3 bases and J gave up 2 bases; unmatched junction bases: 2. The CDR3 covers 15 residues. CDR1 is KGHSH and CDR2 is LQKENI in the germline V gene. The CDR3 region is CASSPPSGTYNEQFF. The CDR3 nucleotides are TGTGCCAGCTCACCTCCTAGCGGGACCTACAATGAGCAGTTCTTC.

The chain joins TRBV10-2 to TRBJ1-3, with TRBD1 as a possible D gene (5 bases). Trimming removed 7 bases at V and 0 bases at J, with 7 bases between. This CDR3 is 13 amino acids long. Germline CDR1 and CDR2: WSHSY and SAAADI. CDR3: CASIDSSGNTIYF. CDR3 nucleotide sequence: TGCGCCAGCATCGACAGCTCTGGAAACACCATATATTTT.

About this clonotype: The CDR3 does not close with the conserved phenylalanine or tryptophan, likely indicating a read error. The rearrangement joins TRBV9 to TRBJ1-6; no reliable D call. Germline CDR1 reads SGDLS; CDR2 reads YYNGEE. The CDR3 runs to 15 residues. Trimming left V 7 bases short and J 8 bases short, with 19 bases between. CDR3 coding DNA: TGTGCCAGCGACCCTTCAACGGGAAGGGATTCACCCCTCCACCTT. It encodes CASDPSTGRDSPLHL.

There are many counts of this clonotype. The V and J genes are TRBV20-1 and TRBJ1-6; tentatively, D is TRBD1 (5 bases). Germline V gives CDR1 DFQATT, CDR2 SNEGSKA (reference sequence). The CDR3 is 15 amino acids. CDR3: CRLYWGPHDNSPLHF. CDR3 bases: TGCAGACTATATTGGGGCCCCCACGACAATTCACCCCTCCACTTT.

This clonotype came up many times. The rearrangement links TRBV29-1 to TRBJ2-1; the match to TRBD1 covers 8 bases. This CDR3 region has 16 residues. Germline V gives CDR1 SQVTM, CDR2 ANQGSEA. Trimming cost V 2 bases and J 0 bases; bases outside gene matches: 6. The CDR3 region is CSVEPRGHTSYNEQFF. The CDR3 DNA sequence: TGCAGCGTTGAACCCAGGGGGCATACCTCCTACAATGAGCAGTTCTTC.

Of note for this clonotype: Germline is not matched at one junction end, which may reflect a read error. This chain joins TRBV5-1 and TRBJ2-1; 7 nucleotides line up with TRBD1. CDR1 and CDR2 (germline): SGHRS, YFSETQ. There are 17 residues in the CDR3. CDR3 sequence: CASSPEGFRDSYNEQFF. The DNA of the CDR3 is TGTGCCAGCAGCCCCGAGGGCTTCCGGGACAGTTACAATGAGCAGTTCTTC.

The chain links TRBV5-1 to TRBJ2-1; no clear D gene. Germline V gives CDR1 SGHRS, CDR2 YFSETQ. The CDR3 sequence is 12 residues long. Trimming shortened V by 2 bases and J by 8 bases, and 8 bases separated the two germline ends. The CDR3 region is CASSFNSDEQFF. CDR3 sequence (DNA): TGCGCCAGCAGCTTCAATTCCGATGAGCAGTTCTTC.

This clonotype occurred many times. The V call is TRBV2, the J call TRBJ2-5; TRBD2 matches 8 bases. Trimming at V came to 2 bases and at J to 6 bases, leaving 11 bases not matched to a gene. The CDR3 has 16 amino acids. The germline CDR1 and CDR2 sequences are SNHLY and FYNNEI. CDR3 sequence reads: CASSESWASGLKTQYF. CDR3 sequence (DNA): TGTGCCAGCAGTGAAAGCTGGGCTAGCGGGTTGAAGACCCAGTACTTC.